The 13 T cell receptor beta chains given below trace back to one sample, sequenced in a study of T cells in localized non-small cell lung cancer. TCRdb's table, derived via immunoSEQ multiplex PCR, lists solely in-frame clones and lacks some. The data show about 28,000 clones, less than 95% seen once. This specimen consisted of peripheral blood, obtained before any cancer treatment. These receptors were collected from a woman aged 40-69 years with stage I lung adenocarcinoma.

This clone turned up a few times. The rearrangement joins TRBV14 to TRBJ1-3; D is undetermined. Germline V gene lookup returns CDR1 SGHDN and CDR2 FVKESK. V was trimmed by 4 bases and J by 0 bases, leaving 10 bases between them. This CDR3 has 15 residues. The CDR3 loop is CASSPYQLSGNTIYF. CDR3 nucleotide sequence: TGTGCCAGCAGCCCGTACCAGCTCTCTGGAAACACCATATATTTT. Supplemented by reference TRBV14 and TRBJ1-3, the full variable domain reads EAGVTQFPSHSVIEKGQTVTLRCDPISGHDNLYWYRRVMGKEIKFLLHFVKESKQDESGMPNNRFLAERTGGTYSTLKVQPAELEDSGVYFCASSPYQLSGNTIYFGEGSWLTVV.

The chain couples TRBV27 to TRBJ1-2; TRBD1 agrees at 9 bases. Germline CDR1 is MNHEY and CDR2 is SMNVEV (reference sequence). The CDR3 sequence is 14 residues long. V trimming: 3 bases; J trimming: 6 bases; junction bases outside the gene matches: 5. CDR3 bases: TGTGCCAGCAGTTTCCGTCGGGACAGGGATGGCTACACCTTC. Translating gives CASSFRRDRDGYTF.

The V gene is TRBV28, the J gene TRBJ2-7, with 9 bases identical to TRBD1. The V gene end was trimmed by 5 bases and the J gene end by 0 bases; junction bases not matched to a gene: 5. The CDR3 is 15 residues long. Germline lookup yields CDR1 MDHEN and CDR2 SYDVKM. The CDR3, as DNA: TGTGCCAGCAGTCCCCGACAGGGGGGCTCCTACGAGCAGTACTTC. It translates to CASSPRQGGSYEQYF.

The J gene is TRBJ1-1, the V gene TRBV18, with 7 bases lining up with TRBD1. The CDR3 is 14 amino acids. V was clipped by 6 bases and J by 1 base; unmatched bases: 5. Looked up from germline, CDR1 is KGHSH and CDR2 is LQKENI. The chain's CDR3 is CASSPDRANTEAFF. The CDR3 DNA reads as TGTGCCAGCTCGCCTGACAGGGCGAACACTGAAGCTTTCTTT.

The rearrangement joins TRBV21-1 to TRBJ1-1. TRBV21-1 is reported as a pseudogene. The CDR3 runs to 20 residues. The CDR3 spells CASSKRPYQHEDLSKFEAFF. As DNA, the CDR3 is TGTGCCAGCAGCAAAAGACCTTATCAGCATGAGGACCTGAGTAAATTTGAAGCTTTCTTT.

This chain connects TRBV9 to TRBJ2-5, with 11 bases that match TRBD2. Trimming at V came to 2 bases and at J to 5 bases, leaving 5 bases not matched to a gene. The CDR3 has 15 residues. From germline, CDR1 is SGDLS and CDR2 YYNGEE. The CDR3 loop is CASSVRLAGQETQYF. DNA for the CDR3: TGTGCCAGCAGCGTGAGACTAGCGGGACAGGAGACCCAGTACTTC.

The chain uses TRBV4-3 and TRBJ1-2; D uncertain. The V end was cut by 2 bases, the J end by 7 bases, with 11 bases between. Germline lookup yields CDR1 LGHNA and CDR2 YSLEER. The CDR3 sequence is 13 residues long. CDR3 region: CASSQRPQGGYTF. CDR3 coding DNA: TGCGCCAGCAGCCAAAGGCCCCAAGGTGGCTACACCTTC.

The chain links TRBV20-1 to TRBJ2-5; no clear D. CDR3 length: 10 amino acids. CDR1 is DFQATT and CDR2 is SNEGSKA in the germline V gene (reference sequence). V lost 4 bases to trimming and J lost 2 bases, with 2 bases between them. CDR3 amino acids: CSAKQETQYF. Here the CDR3 DNA reads TGCAGTGCTAAACAAGAGACCCAGTACTTC.

The rearrangement uses TRBV19 and TRBJ1-4; D uncertain. Per germline, CDR1 LNHDA and CDR2 SQIVND (reference sequence). Trimming removed 8 bases from V and 4 bases from J, with 17 bases in between. The CDR3 runs to 15 residues. CDR3: CASRPLQGNNEKLFF. DNA for the CDR3: TGTGCCAGTCGACCCCTACAAGGAAATAATGAAAAACTGTTTTTT.

The chain carries TRBV12-5 and TRBJ2-2; D is ambiguous. CDR1 and CDR2 (germline): LGHNT, FRNRAP. The CDR3 runs to 12 residues. The V gene lost 3 bases and the J gene lost 3 bases, with 2 bases spanning the gap. The DNA of the CDR3 is TGTGCTAGTGGTTTAGACACCGGGGAGCTGTTTTTT. Translating it yields CASGLDTGELFF.

The J gene is TRBJ2-1, the V gene TRBV6-5; 9 nucleotides match TRBD1. The junction had 8 bases not matched to a gene; V was cut back by 6 bases and J by 5 bases. Germline lookup yields CDR1 MNHEY and CDR2 SVGAGI. The CDR3 loop spans 15 amino acids. The chain's CDR3 is CASRPQGAVDNEQFF. The DNA for the CDR3 is TGTGCCAGCAGACCACAGGGGGCAGTGGACAATGAGCAGTTCTTC.

This chain joins TRBV10-3 and TRBJ2-5; D remains ambiguous. The CDR3 is 11 residues long. V was trimmed by 8 bases and J by 1 base, leaving 5 bases between them. The germline V gene encodes CDR1 ENHRY and CDR2 SYGVKD. Here the CDR3 reads CAIGIQETQYF. For the CDR3, the DNA is TGTGCCATCGGGATCCAAGAGACCCAGTACTTC.

The chain uses TRBV4-3 and TRBJ1-4; 9 positions match TRBD1. The V and J ends lost 5 bases and 0 bases, in that order; junction bases with no gene match: 10. The germline CDR1 and CDR2 sequences are LGHNA and YSLEER. The CDR3 runs 18 residues. This CDR3 reads CASSAYRDRDATNEKLFF. In DNA form, the CDR3 reads TGCGCCAGCAGCGCCTACCGGGACAGGGATGCAACTAATGAAAAACTGTTTTTT.